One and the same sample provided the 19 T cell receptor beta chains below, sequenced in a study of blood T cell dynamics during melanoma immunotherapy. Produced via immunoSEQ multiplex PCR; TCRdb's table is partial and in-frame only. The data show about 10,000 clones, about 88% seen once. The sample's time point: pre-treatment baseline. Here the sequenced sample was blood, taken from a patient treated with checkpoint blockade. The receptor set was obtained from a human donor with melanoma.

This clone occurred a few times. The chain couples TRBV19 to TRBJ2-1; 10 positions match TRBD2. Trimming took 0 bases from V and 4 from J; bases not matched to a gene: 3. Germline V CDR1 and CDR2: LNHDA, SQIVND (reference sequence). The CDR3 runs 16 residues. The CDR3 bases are TGTGCCAGTAGTATAGAAGGGACTAGCGCTTACAATGAGCAGTTCTTC. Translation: CASSIEGTSAYNEQFF.

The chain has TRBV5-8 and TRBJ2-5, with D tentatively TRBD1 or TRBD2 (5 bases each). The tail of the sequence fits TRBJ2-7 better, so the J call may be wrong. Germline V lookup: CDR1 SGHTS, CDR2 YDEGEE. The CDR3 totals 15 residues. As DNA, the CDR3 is TGTGCCAGCAGCCCGTGGGGTGGGGGTACCTACGAGCAGTACTTC. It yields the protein CASSPWGGGTYEQYF.

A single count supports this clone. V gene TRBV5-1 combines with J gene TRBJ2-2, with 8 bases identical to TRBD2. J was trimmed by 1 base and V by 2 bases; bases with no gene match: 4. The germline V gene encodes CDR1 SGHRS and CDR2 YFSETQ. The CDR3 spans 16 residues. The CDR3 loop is CASSFLSGRNTGELFF. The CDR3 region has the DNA TGCGCCAGCAGCTTTTTGAGCGGGAGGAACACCGGGGAGCTGTTTTTT.

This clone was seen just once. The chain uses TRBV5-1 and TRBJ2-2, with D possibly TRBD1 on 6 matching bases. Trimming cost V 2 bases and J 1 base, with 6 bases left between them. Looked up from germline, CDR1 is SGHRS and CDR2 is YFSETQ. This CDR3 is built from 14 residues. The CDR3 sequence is CASSLQGNTGELFF. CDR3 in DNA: TGCGCCAGCAGCTTACAGGGGAACACCGGGGAGCTGTTTTTT.

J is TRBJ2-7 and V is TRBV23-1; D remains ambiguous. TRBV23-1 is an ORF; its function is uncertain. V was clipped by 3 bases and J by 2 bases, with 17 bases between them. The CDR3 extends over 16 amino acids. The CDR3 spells CASSHINRRSTYEQYV. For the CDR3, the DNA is TGCGCCAGCAGTCATATAAACAGACGTTCAACCTACGAGCAGTACGTC.

The CDR3 nucleotides are TGTGCCAGCAGCCGGACAGGGAAATACGAGCAGTACGTC. Translating it yields CASSRTGKYEQYV. V and J are TRBV2 and TRBJ2-7; TRBD1 matches at 8 bases. V was clipped by 6 bases and J by 4 bases; unmatched bases: 5. Germline CDR1 and CDR2: SNHLY and FYNNEI. This CDR3 is 13 amino acids long.

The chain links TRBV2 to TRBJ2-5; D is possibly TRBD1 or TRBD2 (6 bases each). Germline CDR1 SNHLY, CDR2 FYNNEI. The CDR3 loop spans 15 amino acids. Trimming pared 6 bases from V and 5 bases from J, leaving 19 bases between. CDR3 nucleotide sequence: TGTGCCAGCAGCGATGGGACACATCGGGGGGAGACCCAGTACTTC. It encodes CASSDGTHRGETQYF.

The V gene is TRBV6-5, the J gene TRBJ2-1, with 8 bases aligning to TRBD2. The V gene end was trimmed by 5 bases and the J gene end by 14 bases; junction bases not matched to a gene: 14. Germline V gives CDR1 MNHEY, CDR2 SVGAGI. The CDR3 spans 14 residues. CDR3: CASSPTRPSGSKFF. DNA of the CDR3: TGTGCCAGCAGTCCAACGCGACCAAGCGGGAGCAAGTTCTTC.

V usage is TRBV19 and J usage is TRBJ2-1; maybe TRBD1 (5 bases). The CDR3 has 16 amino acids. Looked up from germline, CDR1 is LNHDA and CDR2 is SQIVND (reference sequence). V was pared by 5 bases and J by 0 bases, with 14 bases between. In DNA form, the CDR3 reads TGTGCCAGTAGTGGAATAGGGGTCAGCTCCTACAATGAGCAGTTCTTC. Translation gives CASSGIGVSSYNEQFF. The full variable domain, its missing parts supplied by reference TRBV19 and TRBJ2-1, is DGGITQSPKYLFRKEGQNVTLSCEQNLNHDAMYWYRQDPGQGLRLIYYSQIVNDFQKGDIAEGYSVSREKKESFPLTVTSAQKNPTAFYLCASSGIGVSSYNEQFFGPGTRLTVL.

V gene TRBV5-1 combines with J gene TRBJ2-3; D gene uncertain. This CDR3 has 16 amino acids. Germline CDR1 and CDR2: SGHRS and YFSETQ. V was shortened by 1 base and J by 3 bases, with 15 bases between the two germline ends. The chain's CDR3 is CASSLRNMLRTDTQYF. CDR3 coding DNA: TGCGCCAGCAGCTTGAGGAACATGTTGCGTACAGATACGCAGTATTTT.

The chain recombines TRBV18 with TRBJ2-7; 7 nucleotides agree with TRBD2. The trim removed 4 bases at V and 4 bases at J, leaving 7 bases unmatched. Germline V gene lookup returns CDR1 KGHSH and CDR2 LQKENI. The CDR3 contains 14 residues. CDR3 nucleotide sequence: TGTGCCAGCTCACTCCGGACGGGAGGATACGAGCAGTACTTC. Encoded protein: CASSLRTGGYEQYF.

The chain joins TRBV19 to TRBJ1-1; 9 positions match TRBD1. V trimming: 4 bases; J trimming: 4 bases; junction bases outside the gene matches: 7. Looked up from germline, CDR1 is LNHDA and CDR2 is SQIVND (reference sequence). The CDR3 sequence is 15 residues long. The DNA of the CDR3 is TGTGCCAGTAGTAACCCGACAGGGGGTAGCACTGAAGCTTTCTTT. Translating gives CASSNPTGGSTEAFF.

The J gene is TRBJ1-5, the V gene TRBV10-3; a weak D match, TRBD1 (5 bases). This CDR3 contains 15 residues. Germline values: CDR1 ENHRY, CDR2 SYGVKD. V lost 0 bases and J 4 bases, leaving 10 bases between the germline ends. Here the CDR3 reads CAISESGQGNQPQHF. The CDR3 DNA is TGTGCCATCAGTGAGTCGGGTCAGGGAAATCAGCCCCAGCATTTT.

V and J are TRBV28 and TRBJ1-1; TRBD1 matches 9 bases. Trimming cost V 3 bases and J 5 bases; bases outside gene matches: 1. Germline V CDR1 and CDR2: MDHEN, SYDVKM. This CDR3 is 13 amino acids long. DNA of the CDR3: TGTGCCAGCAGTTTGACAGGGGGAACTGAAGCTTTCTTT. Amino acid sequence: CASSLTGGTEAFF. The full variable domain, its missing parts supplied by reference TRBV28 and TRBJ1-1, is DVKVTQSSRYLVKRTGEKVFLECVQDMDHENMFWYRQDPGLGLRLIYFSYDVKMKEKGDIPEGYSVSREKKERFSLILESASTNQTSMYLCASSLTGGTEAFFGQGTRLTVV.

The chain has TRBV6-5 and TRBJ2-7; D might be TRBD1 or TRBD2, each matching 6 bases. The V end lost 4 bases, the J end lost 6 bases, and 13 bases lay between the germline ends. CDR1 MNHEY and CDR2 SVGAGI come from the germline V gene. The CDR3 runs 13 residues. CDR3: CASSFDRRVEQYV. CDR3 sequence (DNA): TGTGCCAGCAGTTTCGACAGGAGGGTCGAGCAGTACGTC.

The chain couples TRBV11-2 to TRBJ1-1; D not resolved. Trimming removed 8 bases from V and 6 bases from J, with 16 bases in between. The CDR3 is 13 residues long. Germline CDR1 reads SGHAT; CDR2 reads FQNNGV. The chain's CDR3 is CASGGLRRAEAFF. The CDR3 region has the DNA TGTGCCAGCGGAGGACTGAGGAGAGCTGAAGCTTTCTTT.

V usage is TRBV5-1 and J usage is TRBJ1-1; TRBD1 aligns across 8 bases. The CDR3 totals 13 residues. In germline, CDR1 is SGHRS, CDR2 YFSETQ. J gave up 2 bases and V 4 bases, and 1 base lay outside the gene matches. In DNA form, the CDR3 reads TGCGCCAGCAGCCAGGGGGCTAACACTGAAGCTTTCTTT. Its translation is CASSQGANTEAFF.

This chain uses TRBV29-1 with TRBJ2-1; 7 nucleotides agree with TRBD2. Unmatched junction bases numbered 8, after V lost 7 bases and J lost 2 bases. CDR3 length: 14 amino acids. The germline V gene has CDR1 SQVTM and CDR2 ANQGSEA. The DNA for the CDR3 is TGCAGCGGACGCGGGCTAGCGGCCTACAATGAGCAGTTCTTC. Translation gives CSGRGLAAYNEQFF.

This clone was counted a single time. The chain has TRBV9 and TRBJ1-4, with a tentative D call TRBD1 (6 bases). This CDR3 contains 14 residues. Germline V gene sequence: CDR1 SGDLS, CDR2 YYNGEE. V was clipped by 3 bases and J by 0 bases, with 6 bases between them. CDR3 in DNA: TGTGCCAGCAGCGCAGGGGCAACTAATGAAAAACTGTTTTTT. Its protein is CASSAGATNEKLFF.